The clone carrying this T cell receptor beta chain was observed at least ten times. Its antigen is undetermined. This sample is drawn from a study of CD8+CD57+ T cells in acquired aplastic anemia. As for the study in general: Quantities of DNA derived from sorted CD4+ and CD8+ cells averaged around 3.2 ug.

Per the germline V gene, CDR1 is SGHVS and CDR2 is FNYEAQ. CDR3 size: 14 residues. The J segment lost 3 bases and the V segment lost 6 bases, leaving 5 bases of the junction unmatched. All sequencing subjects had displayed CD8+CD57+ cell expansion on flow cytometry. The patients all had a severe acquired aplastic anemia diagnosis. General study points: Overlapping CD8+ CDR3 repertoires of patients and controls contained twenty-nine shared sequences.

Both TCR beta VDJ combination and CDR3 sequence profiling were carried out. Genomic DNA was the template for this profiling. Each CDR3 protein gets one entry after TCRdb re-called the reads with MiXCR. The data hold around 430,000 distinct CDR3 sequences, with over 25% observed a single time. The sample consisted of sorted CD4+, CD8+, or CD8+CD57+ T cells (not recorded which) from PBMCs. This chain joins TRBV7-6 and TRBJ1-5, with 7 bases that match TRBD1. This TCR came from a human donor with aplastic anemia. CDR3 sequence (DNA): TGTGCCAGCAGAGGACAGGACTACAATCAGCCCCAGCATTTT. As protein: CASRGQDYNQPQHF.